This T cell receptor (beta chain) was profiled in a study of T cell responses to AZD1222 COVID-19 vaccine. Data came from immunoSEQ multiplex PCR; TCRdb stores just in-frame clones and leaves some out. Among about 150,000 clones listed, just over 90% were seen once. V trimming: 3 bases; J trimming: 8 bases; junction bases outside the gene matches: 9. CDR3 length: 15 amino acids. Germline assignment: CDR1 SGHDT and CDR2 YYEEEE. The input for sequencing was peripheral blood, taken on day 0 of AZD1222 vaccination. The V and J genes are TRBV5-6 and TRBJ1-4; TRBD1 matches 8 bases. The TCR comes from an adult in good health. CDR3 bases: TGTGCCAGCAGCTCCCGACAGGGGTTGAGAGAAAAACTGTTTTTT. This sequence encodes CASSSRQGLREKLFF.